This TCR beta chain is from a study of shared clonotypes between healthy human individuals. Study-level results: The four-donor shared clonotypes exceeded non-shared clonotypes in generation probability, with non-shared ones scoring lower.

Donors had no recently reported acute infections or vaccinations and were HIV-negative. CD4+ cells underwent separation, giving CD45RA+ naive and CD45RA-negative memory subsets. Only in-frame clones appear in the TCRdb table, and some are missing; sequencing was by immunoSEQ multiplex PCR. There are roughly 2.2 million clones in the sample; 93% occur only once, and under 0.45% lies in the top ten. CDR1 is MNHNY, CDR2 SVGAGI, per germline (reference sequence). The CDR3 contains 13 residues. The V segment lost 5 bases and the J segment 6 bases; nucleotides outside the gene matches: 4. About this clone: Its specificity is not known.

The sequence came from a man aged 18 to 35 in good health. Some clones in this sample may be carry-over from other donors' samples. The chain joins TRBV6-6 to TRBJ1-5; 7 nucleotides line up with TRBD1. The sequenced sample consisted of naive CD4+ T cells from PBMCs. The subset: CD45RA+ positively selected. Here the CDR3 DNA reads TGTGCCAGCAGTAGACAGGGCGGTCAGCCCCAGCATTTT. Amino acids: CASSRQGGQPQHF.